The 5 T cell receptor beta chains presented below share a single source sample, sequenced in a study of blood T cells in healthy people across ages (dated by TCRdb to between 2014 and 2016). Libraries were made using 5' RACE. The reads were generated on an Illumina HiSeq 2500. The second PCR ran for about 6 to 11 cycles and used a J-beta primer mix along with a sample-barcoded 5' primer. TCRdb reanalyzed the raw reads on its own, using fastp at Q25 for trimming and MiXCR for clone calling, and kept in-frame beta chains. Entries are consolidated by CDR3 protein sequence, retaining the most common genes and DNA. The sample includes about 580,000 distinct CDR3 sequences, with roughly 48% observed a single time. The ten largest account for 20% to 25% of the sample. The material sequenced was blood. These receptors all stem from an elderly man in good health.

V gene TRBV5-1 combines with J gene TRBJ2-5, with a weak D call TRBD2 (6 bases). TRBJ2-7 matches the DNA end more closely, so the J call is doubtful. The CDR3 extends over 15 amino acids. Germline-derived CDR1 and CDR2 are SGHRS and YFSETQ. The CDR3: CASSLDGAGSYEQYF. In DNA, the CDR3 is TGCGCCAGCAGCTTGGACGGCGCGGGGTCTTACGAGCAGTACTTC.

There are a few counts of this clonotype. A much larger clone differs from this one at a single base, so this may be a read error. The V gene is TRBV6-6, the J gene TRBJ2-5; D gene unclear. Germline CDR1 is MNHNY and CDR2 is SVGAGI (reference sequence). The CDR3 is 14 amino acids. The CDR3: CASSDSIGAETQYF. The DNA of the CDR3 is TGTGCCAGCAGTGACTCGATTGGCGCGGAGACCCAGTACTTC.

This clonotype was observed a handful of times. A much bigger clone sits one base away, suggesting this may be a read error. J is TRBJ2-6 and V is TRBV6-5, with D tentatively TRBD1 (5 bases). This CDR3 comprises 16 residues. V lost 6 bases to trimming and J lost 0 bases, with 12 bases between them. Per germline, CDR1 MNHEY and CDR2 SVGAGI. CDR3: CASSHLQDSGANVLTF. CDR3 DNA: TGTGCCAGCAGCCACCTACAGGACTCTGGGGCCAACGTCCTGACTTTC.

In its sample, this clonotype was seen a few times. The chain couples TRBV4-3 to TRBJ1-6; D not resolved. The CDR3 runs 13 residues. Germline V CDR1 and CDR2: LGHNA, YSLEER. V was clipped by 1 base and J by 9 bases, with 7 bases between them. The DNA of the CDR3 is TGCGCCAGCAGCCAAGGAGGGTTTTCACCCCTCCACTTT. Translated, it gives CASSQGGFSPLHF.

The J gene is TRBJ1-1, the V gene TRBV7-6; 7 bases fit TRBD1. The CDR3 has 15 amino acids. J lost 1 base, V lost 5 bases, and 7 bases had no gene match. Germline V gives CDR1 SGHVS, CDR2 FNYEAQ. The CDR3 DNA reads TGTGCCAGCAGCAAGAGACAGGGTACGAACACTGAAGCTTTCTTT. This gives the protein CASSKRQGTNTEAFF.